The T cell receptor beta chain under discussion was sequenced for a study of T cell repertoires in cytomegalovirus infection. For the study at large: It was the public TCR beta signatures that indicated both CMV infection and matching HLA type. Points from the study as a whole: Clonotype analysis showed dominance of the ex vivo response by HLA-C-restricted CMV-specific TCR beta clonotypes. Carriage of CMV together with the relevant HLA was identifiable through cumulative public TCR beta family frequency.

Regarding this clonotype: The antigen is unknown.

MiXCR was run by TCRdb on the reads, yielding one entry per CDR3 protein. The table shows 680,000 or so distinct CDR3 sequences, with 35% to 45% occurring only once. The CDR3 has 18 residues. The V gene end was trimmed by 0 bases and the J gene end by 3 bases; junction bases not matched to a gene: 9. Per germline, CDR1 LNHNV and CDR2 YYDKDF (reference sequence). The chain joins TRBV15 to TRBJ2-1, with 9 bases that match TRBD2. The receptor was isolated from a human donor in good health (CMV status not recorded). Some clones in this sample may be carry-over from other donors' samples. Material: PBMCs. The CDR3 is CATSRDSMTSGVYNEQFF. The CDR3 DNA sequence: TGTGCCACCAGCAGAGATTCTATGACTAGCGGAGTCTACAATGAGCAGTTCTTC.